The rows below give T cell receptor beta chains drawn from one sample of a study of T cell responses to AZD1222 COVID-19 vaccine. Clones were sequenced by immunoSEQ multiplex PCR, and TCRdb holds only the in-frame ones, with some missing. The data show 120,000 to 150,000 clones, with roughly nine tenths seen just once and less than 5% held by the top ten. The starting material was peripheral blood, obtained 28 days after the second AZD1222 dose. The receptors derive from an adult who received the AZD1222 COVID-19 vaccine. CDR3s leave out the opening cysteine and the closing phenylalanine or tryptophan. A D gene is named only where the DNA matches it firmly.

d_gene,v_gene,len,j_gene,CDR3aa
TRBD2,TRBV7-2,15,TRBJ2-2,ASSLPPTSLRSGELF
TRBD2,TRBV7-2,17,TRBJ2-3,ASSFRAASGRRGTDTQY
NA,TRBV6-5,12,TRBJ2-1,ASSLTGGDNEQF
TRBD2,TRBV7-3,12,TRBJ2-5,ASSFTAGDETQY
TRBD2,TRBV9,16,TRBJ2-3,ASSLTSGSVTFTDTQY
NA,TRBV5-1,12,TRBJ1-1,ASSLTAMNTEAF
NA,TRBV3-1/TRBV3-2,13,TRBJ1-2,ASSQGLPGKGGYT
NA,TRBV20-1,9,TRBJ1-3,SARVGNTIY
NA,TRBV28,12,TRBJ2-7,ASSPPVSSYEQY
NA,TRBV18,13,TRBJ2-6,ASSQTGSGANVLT
TRBD1,TRBV27,12,TRBJ2-7,AGSSGQYLREQY
TRBD2,TRBV6-5,11,TRBJ2-5,ASTYGGAETQY
TRBD1,TRBV18,13,TRBJ2-1,ASSPPRDRMAEQF
NA,TRBV1,8,TRBJ2-7,TVLRAEQY
NA,TRBV7-7,15,TRBJ2-1,ASSLRAGAVSYNEQF
TRBD1,TRBV7-2,13,TRBJ1-1,ASSFYGQGNTEAF
NA,TRBV2,11,TRBJ2-1,ASSDIVRREQF
TRBD2,TRBV7-2,14,TRBJ2-3,ASSLVSGGITDTQY
NA,TRBV12-5,10,TRBJ2-1,ASGRPRHEQF
NA,TRBV6-6,12,TRBJ1-2,ASSYMGTDYGYT
NA,TRBV27,13,TRBJ2-7,ASSQAPGSAYEQY
NA,TRBV18,14,TRBJ2-2,ASSPESRMNTGELF